These 10 T cell receptor beta chains were sequenced from one sample in a study of cytomegalovirus exposure and HLA in healthy donors. PCR employed 60 Vbeta and 13 Jbeta primers. Only in-frame clones appear in the TCRdb table, and some are missing; sequencing was by immunoSEQ multiplex PCR. This sample has 90,000 to 140,000 clones, with roughly two thirds found just once. Material for sequencing was PBMCs. The source of these receptors is a man aged 25 to 45 in good health and CMV-seronegative.

V usage is TRBV7-8 and J usage is TRBJ1-1; no reliable D call. V dropped 5 bases and J dropped 0 bases, with 10 bases sitting between them. The CDR3 is made up of 14 amino acids. CDR1 is SGHVS and CDR2 is FQNEAQ in the germline V gene. In DNA form, the CDR3 reads TGTGCCAGCAGCACGCCCAACTTGAACACTGAAGCTTTCTTT. Encoded protein: CASSTPNLNTEAFF.

The chain is built from TRBV19 and TRBJ2-1; the D gene is possibly TRBD2 (5 bases). Germline-derived CDR1 and CDR2 are LNHDA and SQIVND (reference sequence). This CDR3 region has 14 residues. The V end was cut by 7 bases, the J end by 6 bases, with 16 bases between. This chain's CDR3 is CASISLERPNEQFF. The CDR3 coding sequence is TGTGCCAGTATCAGCCTCGAGCGGCCCAATGAGCAGTTCTTC.

CDR3 sequence reads: CAWTPDGWGFMNTEAFF. The DNA for the CDR3 is TGTGCCTGGACCCCGGACGGATGGGGCTTCATGAACACTGAAGCTTTCTTT. This sequence joins TRBV30 and TRBJ1-1; weak D call: TRBD1 (5 bases). The CDR3 totals 17 residues. Germline CDR1 GTSNPN, CDR2 SVGIG (reference sequence). Trimming took 4 bases from V and 0 from J, leaving 21 bases between them. The full variable domain, completed using reference TRBV30 and TRBJ1-1, is SQTIHQWPATLVQPVGSPLSLECTVEGTSNPNLYWYRQAAGRGLQLLFYSVGIGQISSEVPQNLSASRPQDRQFILSSKKLLLSDSGFYLCAWTPDGWGFMNTEAFFGQGTRLTVV.

The chain joins TRBV27 to TRBJ2-3, with a weak D call TRBD1 (6 bases). V was cut by 8 bases and J by 0 bases, with 18 bases left in between. This CDR3 contains 16 residues. Germline V lookup: CDR1 MNHEY, CDR2 SMNVEV (reference sequence). The CDR3 region is CASQSARRGSTDTQYF. The DNA of the CDR3 is TGTGCCAGCCAGTCTGCTCGTAGGGGGAGCACAGATACGCAGTATTTT.

V gene TRBV27 combines with J gene TRBJ2-3, with 9 bases lining up with TRBD2. This CDR3 has 19 residues. The V gene's germline CDR1 is MNHEY and CDR2 SMNVEV (reference sequence). V trimming: 1 base; J trimming: 0 bases; junction bases outside the gene matches: 11. CDR3 in amino acids: CASSLYSGTSTGSTDTQYF. The CDR3 bases are TGTGCCAGCAGTTTATACTCCGGGACTAGCACGGGAAGCACAGATACGCAGTATTTT.

This clone turned up a few times. The genes are TRBV6-1 and TRBJ2-4, with D unresolved. Germline V CDR1 and CDR2: MNHNS, SASEGT. The CDR3 length is 15 residues. V gave up 3 bases and J gave up 0 bases, with 9 bases separating them. In DNA, the CDR3 is TGTGCCAGCAGTGACCCGGGTCTAGCCAAAAACATTCAGTACTTC. Translation gives CASSDPGLAKNIQYF.

The chain combines TRBV5-1 with TRBJ1-1; the D gene is possibly TRBD1 (6 bases). Germline V gene data show CDR1 as SGHRS and CDR2 as YFSETQ. The CDR3 consists of 16 residues. Trimming removed 3 bases at V and 0 bases at J, with 15 bases between. CDR3 protein: CASSWDPTGLNTEAFF. The CDR3 DNA follows: TGCGCCAGCAGCTGGGACCCGACAGGACTGAACACTGAAGCTTTCTTT.

The chain combines TRBV6-1 with TRBJ1-5, with a possible D match to TRBD1 (5 bases). Trimming left V 10 bases short and J 0 bases short, with 16 bases between. This CDR3 is built from 15 residues. In germline, CDR1 is MNHNS, CDR2 SASEGT. CDR3 amino acids: CATSLTAYSNQPQHF. The CDR3 DNA is TGTGCCACCTCCCTGACAGCTTATAGCAATCAGCCCCAGCATTTT.

This rearrangement joins TRBV7-2 to TRBJ1-1, with 10 bases that match TRBD1. With V trimmed by 5 bases and J by 5 bases, 8 bases remained unmatched. The germline gives CDR1 SGHTA, CDR2 FQGNSA. CDR3 length: 15 amino acids. The CDR3 spells CASSRRTGGETEAFF. The DNA for the CDR3 is TGTGCCAGCAGCCGACGGACAGGGGGAGAAACTGAAGCTTTCTTT. The complete variable domain, with remaining parts taken from reference TRBV7-2 and TRBJ1-1, reads GAGVSQSPSNKVTEKGKDVELRCDPISGHTALYWYRQSLGQGLEFLIYFQGNSAPDKSGLPSDRFSAERTGGSVSTLTIQRTQQEDSAVYLCASSRRTGGETEAFFGQGTRLTVV.

This clone was seen once. V gene TRBV5-8 combines with J gene TRBJ2-7; D remains unclear. The germline CDR1 and CDR2 sequences are SGHTS and YDEGEE. This CDR3 comprises 12 residues. With 0 bases removed from V and 8 bases from J, the gap between germline ends came to 9 bases. CDR3 sequence reads: CASSLGGAKQYF. CDR3 sequence (DNA): TGTGCCAGCAGCTTGGGAGGCGCGAAGCAGTACTTC. Full variable domain (missing parts from reference TRBV5-8 and TRBJ2-7): EAGVTQSPTHLIKTRGQQATLRCSPISGHTSVYWYQQALGLGLQFLLWYDEGEERNRGNFPPRFSGRQFPNYSSELNVNALELEDSALYLCASSLGGAKQYFGPGTRLTVT.